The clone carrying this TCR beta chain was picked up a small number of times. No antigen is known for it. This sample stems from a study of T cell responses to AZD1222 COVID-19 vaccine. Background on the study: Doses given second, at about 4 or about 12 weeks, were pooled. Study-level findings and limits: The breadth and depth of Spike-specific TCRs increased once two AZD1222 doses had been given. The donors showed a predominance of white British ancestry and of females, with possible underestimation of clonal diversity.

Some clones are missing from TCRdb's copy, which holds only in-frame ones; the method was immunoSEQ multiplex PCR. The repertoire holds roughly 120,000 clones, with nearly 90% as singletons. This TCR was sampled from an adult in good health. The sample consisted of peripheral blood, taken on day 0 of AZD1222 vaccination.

The CDR3 loop reads CASSVGTSGIPYNEQFF. The CDR3 coding sequence is TGTGCCAGCAGCGTAGGGACTAGCGGGATCCCCTACAATGAGCAGTTCTTC. The chain combines TRBV9 with TRBJ2-1; TRBD2 matches at 12 bases. This CDR3 comprises 17 residues. The V and J ends lost 0 bases and 2 bases, in that order; junction bases with no gene match: 3. Germline CDR1 SGDLS, CDR2 YYNGEE.